The clone carrying this TCR beta chain was counted only a few times. No antigen is known for it. One end of the junction is discordant with germline, which a read error may explain. Germline CDR1 reads SGHKS; CDR2 reads YYEKEE (reference sequence). The CDR3 loop spans 15 amino acids. The data belong to a study of tumor-infiltrating lymphocytes in primary liver carcinoma. As for the study in general: Staging of the tumors gave T1-T3 N0M0, with widths of 4.2 to 10 cm.

Overall study findings and caveats: Lower overlap was observed for tumor-adjacent and tumor-blood pairs relative to tumor region pairs.

Production of TCR beta cDNA used around 500 ng total RNA together with a constant-region primer. It was through three nested multiplex PCR rounds of slightly modified ARM-PCR that TCR beta libraries arose. The opening two PCR rounds, about 11 cycles each, paired TRBV1-TRBV30 forward primers with a C-beta reverse primer. TCRdb itself ran the multiplex PCR reads through MiXCR, one entry per CDR3 protein. The table lists 35,000 to 40,000 distinct CDR3 sequences, more than 60% of them singletons. The tissue used was unsorted bulk material of about 19-30 mg. RNA and DNA were co-extracted from it with the AllPrep DNA/RNA mini kit. Surgery removed the patients' primary liver carcinoma. Patients had chronic HBV infection and were treatment-naive.

Sample: tumor-adjacent normal liver tissue. The V and J genes are TRBV5-5 and TRBJ2-7; 9 bases line up with TRBD1. This clonotype was sampled from a man in his forties with primary liver carcinoma and hepatitis B virus infection. The CDR3 protein is CASSYRDREHYDQYF. Here the CDR3 DNA reads TGTGCCAGCAGCTACCGGGACAGGGAACACTACGATCAGTATTTC.